This entry concerns a single TCR beta chain. As yet, its antigen is unknown. The PCR used 60 Vbeta and 13 Jbeta primers. The assay was immunoSEQ multiplex PCR, and TCRdb's table has in-frame clones only and misses some. Here the sample spans 70,000 to 90,000 clones, 70% to 75% being singletons. J lost 7 bases, V lost 1 base, and 4 bases had no gene match. From germline, CDR1 is GTSNPN and CDR2 SVGIG (reference sequence). The CDR3 sequence is 15 residues long. This record belongs to a study of cytomegalovirus exposure and HLA in healthy donors. Overall study findings and caveats: A missense variant in DCLRE1C was later tied to TCR beta V- and J-gene trimming.

This clonotype was obtained from a man in his sixties in good health and CMV-seronegative. This chain joins TRBV30 and TRBJ1-6, with 10 bases aligning to TRBD1. The specimen was PBMCs. The CDR3 nucleotides read TGTGCCTGGAGTGGGGGACAGGGGACCAATTCACCCCTCCACTTT. Translation gives CAWSGGQGTNSPLHF.